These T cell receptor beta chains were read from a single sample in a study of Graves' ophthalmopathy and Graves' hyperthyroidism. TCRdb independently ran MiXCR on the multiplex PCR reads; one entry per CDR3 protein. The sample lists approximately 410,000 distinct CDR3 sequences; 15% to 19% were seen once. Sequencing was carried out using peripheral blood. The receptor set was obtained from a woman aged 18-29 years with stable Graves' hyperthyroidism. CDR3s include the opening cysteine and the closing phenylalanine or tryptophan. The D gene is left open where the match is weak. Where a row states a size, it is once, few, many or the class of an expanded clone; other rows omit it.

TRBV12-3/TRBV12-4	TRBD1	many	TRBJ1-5	TGTGCCAGCAGGACGACAGGGGACGGTCAGCCCCAGCATTTT	CASRTTGDGQPQHF
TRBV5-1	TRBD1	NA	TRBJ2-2	TGCGCCAGCCGACTCCCGGGACAGGGGAACACCGGGGAGCTGTTTTTT	CASRLPGQGNTGELFF
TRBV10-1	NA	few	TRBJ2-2	TGCGCCAGCAGACCGGGAGCAAACACCGGGGAGCTGTTTTTT	CASRPGANTGELFF
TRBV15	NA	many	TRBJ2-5	TGTGCCACCAGCAGAGAGGCAGGCCCAGGAGGGGAGACCCAGTACTTC	CATSREAGPGGETQYF
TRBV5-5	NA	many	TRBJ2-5	TGTGCCAGCAGCTCCCTCGGGACGGGAGTCCCAGAGACCCAGTACTTC	CASSSLGTGVPETQYF
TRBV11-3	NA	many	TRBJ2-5	TGTGCCAGCAGCCCCCTCTCGGCCCAAGAGACCCAGTACTTC	CASSPLSAQETQYF
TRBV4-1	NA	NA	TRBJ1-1	TGCGCCAGCAGCCATCCCGGGGGACTTACCCCAATGAACACTGAAGCTTTCTTT	CASSHPGGLTPMNTEAFF
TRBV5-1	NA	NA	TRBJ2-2	TGCGCCAGCAGCAGACCCCCCCGGGGCACCGGGGAGCTGTTTTTT	CASSRPPRGTGELFF
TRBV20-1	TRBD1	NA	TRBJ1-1	TGCAGTGCTAATGGACAGGGGGCGCCTCTCACCCAAGCTTTCTTT	CSANGQGAPLTQAFF
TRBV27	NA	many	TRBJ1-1	TGTGCCAGCAGTTTATACCCGGGGGTCTCTGAAGCTTTCTTT	CASSLYPGVSEAFF
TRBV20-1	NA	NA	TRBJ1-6	TGCAGTGCTAGGGTCCAGGGGCCGAATTCACCCCTCCACTTT	CSARVQGPNSPLHF
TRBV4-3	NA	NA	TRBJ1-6	TGCGCCAGCAGCCAAGGGACAGCCACCAATTCACCCCTCCACTTT	CASSQGTATNSPLHF
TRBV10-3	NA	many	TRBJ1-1	TGTGCCATCATGATCCAGGGAGGCCCCTCAGGCACTGAAGCTTTCTTT	CAIMIQGGPSGTEAFF
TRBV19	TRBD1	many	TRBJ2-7	TGTGCCAGTAGTATTGACGGGACAGGGTCCTACGAGCAGTACTTC	CASSIDGTGSYEQYF
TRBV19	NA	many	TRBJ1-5	TGTGCCACCCGGGACACGCGCAATCAGCCCCAGCATTTT	CATRDTRNQPQHF
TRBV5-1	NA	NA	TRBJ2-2	TGCGCCAGCAGGTCGTCCGGGGAGCTGTTTTTT	CASRSSGELFF
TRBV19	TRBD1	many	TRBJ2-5	TGTGCCAGTCGACAGGGACAGCAAGAGACCCAGTACTTC	CASRQGQQETQYF
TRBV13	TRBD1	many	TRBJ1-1	TGTGCCAGCAGCTTAGGCAAGGGGACAGGGCTCGTCACTGAAGCTTTCTTT	CASSLGKGTGLVTEAFF
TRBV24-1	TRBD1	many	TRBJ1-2	TGTGCCACCAGTGGTACAACTAACAGGGGAGGCTATGGCTACACCTTC	CATSGTTNRGGYGYTF
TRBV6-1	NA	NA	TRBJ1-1	TGTGCCAGCAGTGTGGAAGGTCAAACTGAAGCTTTCTTT	CASSVEGQTEAFF
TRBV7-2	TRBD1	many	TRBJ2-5	TGTGCCAGCAGCTACAGGACAGGGTACGGAGAGACCCAGTACTTC	CASSYRTGYGETQYF
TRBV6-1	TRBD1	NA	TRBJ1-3	TGTGCCAGCAGAACCGGACAGGCTACTGGAAACACCATATATTTT	CASRTGQATGNTIYF
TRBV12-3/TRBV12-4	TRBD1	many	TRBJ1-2	TGTGCCAGCAGTGCCCGGGACAGCTCCTCTTCTAACTATGGCTACACCTTC	CASSARDSSSSNYGYTF
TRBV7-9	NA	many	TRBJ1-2	TGTGCCAGCAGCTTAACAGGCAGGGAGTATGGCTACACCTTC	CASSLTGREYGYTF
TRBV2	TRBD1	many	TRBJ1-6	TGTGCCAGCAGTGAGATGGACAGGGTGGGTTCACCCCTCCACTTT	CASSEMDRVGSPLHF
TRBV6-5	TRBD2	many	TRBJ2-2	TGTGCCAGCGGCCTCAATATGGGACTAGCGCTAAATCCGGGGACCGGGGAGCTGTTTTTT	CASGLNMGLALNPGTGELFF